These 6 T cell receptor beta chains share one sample of origin, sequenced in a study of T-cell memory formation after mild COVID-19. TCRdb called the 5' RACE reads again in MiXCR, with one record for every CDR3 protein. The profile covers under 300,000 distinct CDR3 sequences, with 16% appearing a single time and approximately 3.5% taken by the ten largest. The sequencing input was PBMCs or a T cell subset sorted from them (not recorded which). All receptors derive from a man aged 18 to 35 who had mild COVID-19 (a few samples of this study predate the infection). Cell type and time point are not known.

The gene calls are TRBV5-5 and TRBJ1-2; no clear D gene. Trimming shortened V by 3 bases and J by 8 bases, and 20 bases separated the two germline ends. Per germline, CDR1 SGHKS and CDR2 YYEKEE (reference sequence). The CDR3 length is 15 residues. In DNA form, the CDR3 reads TGTGCCAGCAGCTCCCCCGGGCGCGGGCCGGAGGGCTACACCTTC. Its protein product is CASSSPGRGPEGYTF.

The chain combines TRBV4-1 with TRBJ1-6; 7 bases are a match to TRBD1. CDR1 is MGHRA and CDR2 is YSYEKL in the germline V gene. The trim removed 3 bases at V and 10 bases at J, leaving 6 bases unmatched. This CDR3 spans 14 amino acids. The CDR3: CASSHIRGLSPLHF. The CDR3 region has the DNA TGCGCCAGCAGCCACATCAGGGGGTTGTCACCCCTCCACTTT.

This clonotype has only a few counts. The chain couples TRBV6-6 to TRBJ2-7, with a tentative D call TRBD1 (6 bases). The germline CDR1 and CDR2 sequences are MNHNY and SVGAGI (reference sequence). Trimming left V 2 bases short and J 5 bases short, with 10 bases between. The CDR3 runs to 13 residues. As DNA, the CDR3 is TGTGCCAGCAGTTACGGGACACAGAACGAGCAGTACTTC. It specifies CASSYGTQNEQYF.

The rearrangement links TRBV7-2 to TRBJ2-6; 9 bases match TRBD1. Germline-derived CDR1 and CDR2 are SGHTA and FQGNSA. This CDR3 comprises 17 residues. J lost 3 bases, V lost 4 bases, and 7 bases had no gene match. This CDR3 reads CASSSGTGSIGANVLTF. As DNA, the CDR3 is TGTGCCAGCAGCTCCGGGACAGGGTCCATTGGGGCCAACGTCCTGACTTTC. The full variable domain, in which reference TRBV7-2 and TRBJ2-6 provide the parts outside the CDR3, is GAGVSQSPSNKVTEKGKDVELRCDPISGHTALYWYRQSLGQGLEFLIYFQGNSAPDKSGLPSDRFSAERTGGSVSTLTIQRTQQEDSAVYLCASSSGTGSIGANVLTFGAGSRLTVL.

This clonotype was detected a few times. The J gene is TRBJ2-6, the V gene TRBV11-2, with a weak D call TRBD2 (5 bases). The germline V gene has CDR1 SGHAT and CDR2 FQNNGV. V dropped 6 bases and J dropped 4 bases, with 10 bases sitting between them. The CDR3 covers 14 residues. The CDR3 bases are TGTGCCAGCAGAGCGGTGAGGGGGGCCAACGTCCTGACTTTC. It is translated as CASRAVRGANVLTF. Full variable domain (remainder filled in from reference TRBV11-2 and TRBJ2-6): EAGVAQSPRYKIIEKRQSVAFWCNPISGHATLYWYQQILGQGPKLLIQFQNNGVVDDSQLPKDRFSAERLKGVDSTLKIQPAKLEDSAVYLCASRAVRGANVLTFGAGSRLTVL.

V and J are TRBV5-6 and TRBJ1-5; maybe TRBD1 (5 bases). Trimming left V 0 bases short and J 7 bases short, with 11 bases between. The CDR3 runs 14 residues. The germline CDR1 and CDR2 sequences are SGHDT and YYEEEE. DNA for the CDR3: TGTGCCAGCAGCTTGGGAAGAGGGGCCCAGCCCCAGCATTTT. Translated: CASSLGRGAQPQHF.